These T cell receptor beta chains were read from a single sample in a study of shared clonotypes between healthy human individuals. Only in-frame clones appear in the TCRdb table, and some are missing; sequencing was by immunoSEQ multiplex PCR. Counted here are about 2.4 million clones, more than 85% occurring once; the ten biggest clones make up 0.36%. Sequenced sample: naive CD4+ T cells from PBMCs. The receptors were gathered from a man younger than 35 in good health. Some clones in this sample may be carry-over from other donors' samples. CDR3s include the opening cysteine and the closing phenylalanine or tryptophan. A D gene is named only where the DNA matches it firmly. Some rows have no size entry. The others give once, few or many, or a class for an expanded clone.

clone_size,j_call,d_call,v_call,cdr3_aa,cdr3_nt
.,TRBJ2-7,TRBD1,TRBV18,CASSPWDSSYEQYF,TGTGCCAGCTCACCATGGGACAGCTCCTACGAGCAGTACTTC
.,TRBJ2-6,.,TRBV27,CASTQLRSGPTGANVLTF,TGTGCCAGCACCCAGCTGAGGTCGGGGCCCACTGGGGCCAACGTCCTGACTTTC
.,TRBJ2-7,.,TRBV7-8,CASSPPETLFEQYF,TGTGCCAGCAGCCCCCCGGAGACGCTCTTCGAGCAGTACTTC
.,TRBJ2-7,TRBD1,TRBV18,CASSTGGGYEQYF,TGTGCCAGCTCAACAGGGGGCGGCTACGAGCAGTACTTC
.,TRBJ1-5,.,TRBV5-1,CASSLMDLPGEPQHF,TGCGCCAGCAGCTTAATGGATTTACCGGGTGAGCCCCAGCATTTT
.,TRBJ2-1,TRBD2,TRBV9,CANRLAGGSSYNEQFF,TGTGCCAATCGACTAGCGGGAGGGAGCTCCTACAATGAGCAGTTCTTC
.,TRBJ2-5,.,TRBV11-3,CASSSSQETQYF,TGTGCCAGCAGCTCCAGCCAAGAGACCCAGTACTTC
.,TRBJ2-5,.,TRBV5-1,CASSRAAGVGQETQYF,TGCGCCAGCAGCCGGGCGGCAGGGGTGGGGCAAGAGACCCAGTACTTC
.,TRBJ2-7,TRBD1,TRBV6-1,CAKYPGTGRYEQYF,TGTGCCAAATACCCCGGGACAGGGCGTTACGAGCAGTACTTC
.,TRBJ2-7,TRBD2,TRBV11-2,CASSPRPSGTRGEQYF,TGTGCCAGCAGCCCTCGGCCCTCCGGGACTAGAGGAGAGCAGTACTTC
once,TRBJ2-3,.,TRBV2,CASCLSTRSGDTQYF,TGTGCCAGCTGTCTCTCGACTAGATCTGGAGATACGCAGTATTTT
.,TRBJ2-7,.,TRBV2,CASMWGQGGYEQYF,TGTGCCAGCATGTGGGGCCAAGGGGGCTACGAGCAGTACTTC
.,TRBJ1-4,.,TRBV5-1,CASSSRGREATNEKLFF,TGCGCCAGCAGCTCGAGGGGCAGGGAGGCAACTAATGAAAAACTGTTTTTT
once,TRBJ1-1,.,TRBV6-5,CASRGEGAEAFF,TGTGCCAGCAGAGGGGAGGGGGCTGAAGCTTTCTTT
.,TRBJ1-5,TRBD1,TRBV6-5,CASSSGGGQPQHF,TGTGCCAGCAGTTCAGGGGGCGGTCAGCCCCAGCATTTT
.,TRBJ2-4,.,TRBV10-3,CAISESSGGKNIQYF,TGTGCCATCAGTGAGTCATCGGGCGGGAAAAACATTCAGTACTTC
.,TRBJ1-1,.,TRBV7-2,CASSLVAWGSEAFF,TGTGCCAGCAGCTTAGTGGCGTGGGGATCTGAAGCTTTCTTT
.,TRBJ1-1,.,TRBV19,CASSILSPNTEAFF,TGTGCCAGTAGTATATTAAGCCCGAACACTGAAGCTTTCTTT
.,TRBJ1-2,.,TRBV29-1,CSVEDKGFGYGYTF,TGCAGCGTTGAAGATAAGGGCTTCGGCTATGGCTACACCTTC
.,TRBJ2-7,.,TRBV28,CASSPIVYEQYF,TGTGCCAGCAGCCCCATCGTCTACGAGCAGTACTTC
.,TRBJ2-3,TRBD2,TRBV5-1,CASTTSGRALDTQYF,TGCGCCAGCACGACTAGCGGGAGGGCCTTAGATACGCAGTATTTT
.,TRBJ2-5,.,TRBV20-1,CSARESETQYF,TGCAGTGCTAGAGAGTCTGAGACCCAGTACTTC
.,TRBJ2-3,.,TRBV6-5,CASSARDTQYF,TGTGCCAGCAGCGCTAGAGATACGCAGTATTTT
.,TRBJ2-7,.,TRBV5-1,CASSLGGGRGYEQYF,TGCGCCAGCAGCTTGGGTGGGGGTCGGGGCTACGAGCAGTACTTC
once,TRBJ2-7,.,TRBV30,CAWRVAGRYEQYF,TGTGCCTGGAGGGTCGCGGGGCGGTACGAGCAGTACTTC
.,TRBJ2-7,TRBD1,TRBV29-1,CSVASHTGADEQYF,TGCAGCGTTGCCTCTCACACAGGGGCCGACGAGCAGTACTTC
.,TRBJ1-1,.,TRBV14,CASSQPGDLGATEAFF,TGTGCCAGCAGCCAACCCGGGGACCTGGGGGCCACTGAAGCTTTCTTT
.,TRBJ2-5,TRBD2,TRBV19,CASSILAGGLKTQYF,TGTGCCAGTAGTATTCTAGCGGGAGGGTTGAAGACCCAGTACTTC
.,TRBJ1-2,TRBD1,TRBV6-5,CASSYSRDRGGYTF,TGTGCCAGCAGTTACTCGAGGGACAGGGGTGGCTACACCTTC
.,TRBJ2-5,TRBD1,TRBV5-6,CASSQDRDRETQYF,TGTGCCAGCAGCCAGGACAGGGATCGAGAGACCCAGTACTTC
.,TRBJ2-7,TRBD2,TRBV30,CAWSKEAGAYEQYF,TGTGCCTGGAGTAAAGAGGCGGGGGCCTACGAGCAGTACTTC
.,TRBJ2-7,.,TRBV6-6,CASSTAYEQYF,TGTGCCAGCAGTACGGCCTACGAGCAGTACTTC
.,TRBJ1-3,.,TRBV7-8,CASSEANRVSGNTIYF,TGTGCCAGCAGCGAAGCAAACAGGGTCTCTGGAAACACCATATATTTT
.,TRBJ1-5,.,TRBV5-5,CASSLVQGGQPQHF,TGTGCCAGCAGCTTGGTACAGGGCGGCCAGCCCCAGCATTTT
.,TRBJ2-7,.,TRBV10-3,CAISARDGFYEQYF,TGTGCCATCAGTGCCCGGGACGGATTCTACGAGCAGTACTTC
few,TRBJ1-1,.,TRBV7-9,CASSRGRTEAFF,TGTGCCAGCTCCCGGGGTCGCACTGAAGCTTTCTTT
.,TRBJ2-1,.,TRBV9,CASSRSSGSSYNEQFF,TGTGCCAGCAGCCGCTCCTCCGGTAGCTCCTACAATGAGCAGTTCTTC
.,TRBJ2-4,TRBD1,TRBV23-1,CASSQSGTGRYIQYF,TGCGCCAGCAGTCAATCGGGGACAGGGAGATACATTCAGTACTTC